The clone carrying this T cell receptor beta chain was picked up one time. These data come from a study of blood T cell repertoires in COVID-19. The CDR3 is 17 amino acids. The junction had 8 bases not matched to a gene; V was cut back by 5 bases and J by 1 base. From germline, CDR1 is SQVTM and CDR2 ANQGSEA. Here immunoSEQ multiplex PCR was the method, and the copy in TCRdb shows in-frame clones only, minus some. The table has approximately 240,000 clones, around four fifths seen once. The TCR originated in a woman between 40 and 50 years old with active or convalescent COVID-19. The rearrangement joins TRBV29-1 to TRBJ2-3; 14 bases line up with TRBD2. The sequenced sample consisted of peripheral blood. In nucleotides, the CDR3 is TGCAGCGTTCTAGGACTAGCGGGGGGCACCGGCACAGATACGCAGTATTTT. As protein: CSVLGLAGGTGTDTQYF.